One sample yielded the 24 T cell receptor beta chains listed below, sequenced in a study of blood T cell repertoires in COVID-19. Clones were read by immunoSEQ multiplex PCR, and TCRdb kept only the in-frame ones, dropping some. This sample has approximately 200,000 clones, with about 80% found just once. Sequenced input: peripheral blood. All receptors come from a woman in her fifties or sixties with acute or convalescent COVID-19.

This clone was detected once. The genes are TRBV7-9 and TRBJ2-1; D not certain. This CDR3 contains 17 residues. Germline CDR1 and CDR2: SEHNR and FQNEAQ (reference sequence). Trimming left V 5 bases short and J 4 bases short, with 21 bases between. CDR3 protein: CASSAQNPRVRYNEQFF. CDR3 sequence (DNA): TGTGCCAGCAGCGCCCAGAATCCTCGGGTGCGATACAATGAGCAGTTCTTC.

The sample holds one count of this clone. The chain joins TRBV5-6 to TRBJ1-1, with TRBD1 matching over 7 bases. The V and J ends lost 3 bases and 3 bases, in that order; junction bases with no gene match: 5. This CDR3 has 14 amino acids. Germline CDR1 is SGHDT and CDR2 is YYEEEE. The CDR3 region has the DNA TGTGCCAGCAGCTACCCGACAGGGTACACTGAAGCTTTCTTT. The encoded protein is CASSYPTGYTEAFF.

The chain links TRBV2 to TRBJ2-7, with a tentative D call TRBD2 (5 bases). CDR3 length: 13 amino acids. V was pared by 4 bases and J by 4 bases, with 11 bases between. Germline-derived CDR1 and CDR2 are SNHLY and FYNNEI. The DNA for the CDR3 is TGTGCCAGCAGTGGTACCGGGGTATACGAGCAGTACTTC. Translating gives CASSGTGVYEQYF.

J is TRBJ2-1 and V is TRBV7-3, with a weak D call TRBD2 (5 bases). CDR1 is SGHTA, CDR2 FQGTGA, per germline. Trimming shortened V by 0 bases and J by 3 bases, and 9 bases separated the two germline ends. This CDR3 region has 15 residues. The chain's CDR3 is CASSLTGRGYNEQFF. The CDR3 DNA is TGTGCCAGCAGCTTAACTGGTCGGGGCTACAATGAGCAGTTCTTC. Complete variable domain (other parts from reference TRBV7-3 and TRBJ2-1): GAGVSQTPSNKVTEKGKYVELRCDPISGHTALYWYRQSLGQGPEFLIYFQGTGAADDSGLPNDRFFAVRPEGSVSTLKIQRTERGDSAVYLCASSLTGRGYNEQFFGPGTRLTVL.

The chain has TRBV6-5 and TRBJ1-2; D might be TRBD1 (6 bases). In germline, CDR1 is MNHEY, CDR2 SVGAGI. The CDR3 has 14 amino acids. Trimming pared 7 bases from V and 4 bases from J, leaving 16 bases between. The CDR3 spells CASTGGRGAYGYTF. CDR3 coding DNA: TGTGCCAGCACCGGGGGGCGGGGGGCCTATGGCTACACCTTC.

The J gene is TRBJ2-7, the V gene TRBV18; tentatively, D is TRBD1 (6 bases). Deletions cut 4 bases from V and 3 bases from J, with 10 bases between. The CDR3 sequence is 13 residues long. The germline gives CDR1 KGHSH, CDR2 LQKENI. The CDR3 coding sequence is TGTGCCAGCTCACGCCGGGACAACTACGAGCAGTACTTC. Protein: CASSRRDNYEQYF.

The chain carries TRBV19 and TRBJ1-3; no reliable D call. This CDR3 has 14 residues. The ends were cut back, 7 bases at V and 0 bases at J, with 10 bases in the middle. Germline V gene sequence: CDR1 LNHDA, CDR2 SQIVND (reference sequence). CDR3 DNA sequence: TGTGCCAGTAAAGTGGGCAGCTCTGGAAACACCATATATTTT. Translating it yields CASKVGSSGNTIYF.

The chain combines TRBV28 with TRBJ2-2; D is perhaps TRBD2 (5 bases). Trimming pared 6 bases from V and 5 bases from J, leaving 22 bases between. There are 17 residues in the CDR3. Germline V gene lookup returns CDR1 MDHEN and CDR2 SYDVKM. In DNA form, the CDR3 reads TGTGCCAGCAGCCAGTTTCCACCAACACCGGGAACCGGGGAGCTGTTTTTT. As protein: CASSQFPPTPGTGELFF.

The rearrangement joins TRBV30 to TRBJ2-2, with D hard to call. V was cut by 0 bases and J by 6 bases, with 5 bases left in between. The CDR3 sequence is 12 residues long. CDR1 is GTSNPN, CDR2 SVGIG, per germline (reference sequence). The CDR3 region is CAWSVLSGELFF. CDR3 in DNA: TGTGCCTGGAGTGTACTTTCCGGGGAGCTGTTTTTT.

The chain couples TRBV10-3 to TRBJ1-2; no definite D call. Germline CDR1 reads ENHRY; CDR2 reads SYGVKD. This CDR3 region has 17 residues. The V and J ends lost 3 bases and 8 bases respectively, with 25 bases between them. CDR3 in DNA: TGTGCCATCAGTGACCCCTCCCGGACGGCTCTCAGCGGGGGCTACACCTTC. It specifies CAISDPSRTALSGGYTF.

The V call is TRBV27, the J call TRBJ1-5; 8 bases are a match to TRBD1. V lost 6 bases to trimming and J lost 5 bases; unmatched junction nucleotides: 9. Germline-derived CDR1 and CDR2 are MNHEY and SMNVEV (reference sequence). CDR3 length equals 15 residues. CDR3 coding DNA: TGTGCCAGCAGCGACAGGGGTAATTCGGATCAGCCCCAGCATTTT. This translates into CASSDRGNSDQPQHF.

This sequence joins TRBV21-1 and TRBJ1-4; whether TRBD1, the table's D call, matches the DNA was not checked. TRBV21-1 is assigned pseudogene status. This CDR3 comprises 15 residues. The CDR3 region is CASSNSRQGFEKLFF. CDR3 DNA: TGTGCCAGCAGCAATTCCCGACAGGGTTTCGAAAAACTGTTTTTT.

The chain carries TRBV29-1 and TRBJ2-7; D not certain. Trimming pared 5 bases from V and 3 bases from J, leaving 14 bases between. Germline V gene data show CDR1 as SQVTM and CDR2 as ANQGSEA. The CDR3 extends over 13 amino acids. The CDR3 region has the DNA TGCAGCGTTAGCCAGGTTGGAATCTACGAGCAGTACTTC. Translated: CSVSQVGIYEQYF.

The rearrangement uses TRBV18 and TRBJ1-1, with a possible D match to TRBD1 (6 bases). The germline CDR1 and CDR2 sequences are KGHSH and LQKENI. Trimming took off 3 bases at V and 0 bases at J, with 14 bases between the two ends. The length of the CDR3 is 16 residues. The CDR3 sequence: CASSPATGLLNTEAFF. In DNA, the CDR3 is TGTGCCAGCTCACCCGCGACAGGCCTCTTGAACACTGAAGCTTTCTTT.

V and J are TRBV6-5 and TRBJ2-5; no definite D call. The CDR3 spans 12 residues. CDR1 is MNHEY and CDR2 is SVGAGI in the germline V gene. Trimming left V 8 bases short and J 4 bases short, with 11 bases between. CDR3 DNA sequence: TGTGCCAGCCTAACACAGAGAGAGACCCAGTACTTC. Its protein is CASLTQRETQYF.

This sequence joins TRBV6-5 and TRBJ1-2; D is undetermined. V was cut by 5 bases and J by 2 bases, with 9 bases left in between. The CDR3 is 13 residues long. Germline V gene sequence: CDR1 MNHEY, CDR2 SVGAGI. Written as DNA, the CDR3 is TGTGCCAGCAGTATGGAGATAAACTATGGCTACACCTTC. Protein: CASSMEINYGYTF.

This chain joins TRBV3-1 (or the pseudogene TRBV3-2) and TRBJ2-7, with D perhaps matching TRBD2 (6 bases). This CDR3 region has 14 residues. V lost 4 bases and J lost 6, with 16 bases in between. Germline V gene sequence: CDR1 LGHDT, CDR2 YNNKEL (reference sequence). In DNA form, the CDR3 reads TGTGCCAGCAGCCTCAGACTAGAATCTCCCGAGCAGTACTTC. Protein sequence: CASSLRLESPEQYF.

This chain joins TRBV12-3 or TRBV12-4 and TRBJ2-2; weak D call: TRBD1 (5 bases). The V and J ends lost 7 bases and 5 bases respectively, with 11 bases between them. CDR3 length: 13 amino acids. CDR3 sequence reads: CASKGQPTGELFF. DNA for the CDR3: TGTGCCAGCAAGGGGCAGCCTACCGGGGAGCTGTTTTTT.

The sample holds one count of this clone. The rearrangement links TRBV11-1 to TRBJ1-1; the match to TRBD1 covers 7 bases. Germline V gives CDR1 SGHAT, CDR2 FQDESV (reference sequence). The CDR3 covers 13 residues. The V segment lost 1 base and the J segment 5 bases; nucleotides outside the gene matches: 1. The CDR3 DNA reads TGTGCCAGCAGCTTAGGCAGGGGGACTGAAGCTTTCTTT. As protein: CASSLGRGTEAFF.

CDR3 sequence: CASSYLDSLKGYTF. The CDR3 nucleotides are TGTGCCAGCAGCTACCTCGACAGCCTTAAGGGCTACACCTTC. This chain connects TRBV7-9 to TRBJ1-2; possible D gene TRBD1, 5 bases. Per germline, CDR1 SEHNR and CDR2 FQNEAQ (reference sequence). CDR3 length equals 14 residues. V was shortened by 4 bases and J by 8 bases, with 17 bases between the two germline ends.

In the case of this clone: In the same sample, other DNA sequences code for this CDR3. The rearrangement joins TRBV24-1 to TRBJ2-3; D is unresolved. V lost 4 bases, J lost 1 base, and 5 bases lay in between. The CDR3 covers 13 residues. The germline V gene encodes CDR1 KGHDR and CDR2 SFDVKD. CDR3 DNA: TGTGCCACCAGTGAAGGAGGCACAGATACGCAGTATTTT. This encodes CATSEGGTDTQYF.

The V gene is TRBV14, the J gene TRBJ2-3; maybe TRBD1 (5 bases). CDR3 length equals 14 residues. V was clipped by 6 bases and J by 3 bases, with 13 bases between them. From germline, CDR1 is SGHDN and CDR2 FVKESK. CDR3 loop: CASRSGIETDTQYF. The CDR3, as DNA: TGTGCCAGCAGATCAGGGATTGAGACAGATACGCAGTATTTT.

The rearrangement uses TRBV28 and TRBJ2-5, with D perhaps TRBD2 (6 bases). Per the germline V gene, CDR1 is MDHEN and CDR2 is SYDVKM. The germline V and J ends were trimmed by 5 bases and 5 bases, with 21 bases remaining between them. The CDR3 is 16 residues long. The chain's CDR3 is CASSLLSGRDTETQYF. CDR3 sequence (DNA): TGTGCCAGCAGTCTCCTTAGCGGCAGAGATACGGAGACCCAGTACTTC.

The V and J genes are TRBV28 and TRBJ1-3, with 9 bases matching TRBD1. This CDR3 has 16 residues. V shed 6 bases and J 4 bases; nucleotides not matched to a gene: 10. Looked up from germline, CDR1 is MDHEN and CDR2 is SYDVKM. CDR3 bases: TGTGCCAGCAGCGAGGACAGGGGCCTTCTGGGAAACACCATATATTTT. Residues: CASSEDRGLLGNTIYF. The full variable domain, rest sourced from reference TRBV28 and TRBJ1-3, is DVKVTQSSRYLVKRTGEKVFLECVQDMDHENMFWYRQDPGLGLRLIYFSYDVKMKEKGDIPEGYSVSREKKERFSLILESASTNQTSMYLCASSEDRGLLGNTIYFGEGSWLTVV.